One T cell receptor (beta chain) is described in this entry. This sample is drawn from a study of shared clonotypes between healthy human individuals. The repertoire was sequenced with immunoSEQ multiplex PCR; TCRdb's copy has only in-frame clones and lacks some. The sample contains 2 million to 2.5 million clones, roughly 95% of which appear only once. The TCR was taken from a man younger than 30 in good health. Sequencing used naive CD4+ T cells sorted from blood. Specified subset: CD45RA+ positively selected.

The CDR3, as DNA: TGCGCCAGCAGCTCGGGACAGGGCACTCATGAGGGTGAAAAACTGTTTTTT. Its protein product is CASSSGQGTHEGEKLFF. The rearrangement links TRBV5-1 to TRBJ1-4; 9 positions match TRBD1. The CDR3 length is 17 residues. V dropped 3 bases and J dropped 7; count of bases not matched to a gene: 13. In germline, CDR1 is SGHRS, CDR2 YFSETQ.